These 5 T cell receptor beta chains came from one sample sequenced in a study of OX40 agonist ivuxolimab in advanced cancers. The protocol was immunoSEQ multiplex PCR, while the TCRdb copy is restricted to in-frame clones and leaves out a portion. The repertoire holds approximately 28,000 clones, with approximately 88% as singletons. The input for sequencing was CD4+ or CD8+ T cells sorted from blood, taken in a trial of the OX40 agonist ivuxolimab. Source of these receptors: an adult with an advanced solid tumor such as melanoma, head and neck, liver or kidney cancer.

V gene TRBV4-1 combines with J gene TRBJ2-7, with TRBD2 identical over 13 bases. Germline trimming cut 2 bases from V and 5 bases from J; bases unmatched to any gene: 9. The CDR3 is 17 residues long. Germline V gives CDR1 MGHRA, CDR2 YSYEKL. The DNA of the CDR3 is TGCGCCAGCAGCCAAAGACTAGCGGGGGGCCTTGGGAACGAGCAGTACTTC. Amino acid sequence: CASSQRLAGGLGNEQYF.

This chain links TRBV9 with TRBJ2-3, with D possibly matching TRBD2 (6 bases). The CDR3 is made up of 15 amino acids. From germline, CDR1 is SGDLS and CDR2 YYNGEE. The V gene lost 5 bases and the J gene lost 0 bases, with 13 bases spanning the gap. The CDR3 loop is CASSRTGTSTDTQYF. In nucleotides, the CDR3 is TGTGCCAGCAGTCGAACCGGGACTAGCACAGATACGCAGTATTTT.

This chain joins TRBV6-1 and TRBJ2-7; no clear D gene. This CDR3 comprises 15 residues. V was clipped by 7 bases and J by 4 bases, with 20 bases between them. Looked up from germline, CDR1 is MNHNS and CDR2 is SASEGT. The CDR3 region is CASTLTRTPSYEQYF. DNA for the CDR3: TGTGCCAGCACACTCACTCGAACCCCCTCTTACGAGCAGTACTTC.

The CDR3 DNA follows: TGTGCCAGCAACCCAGGGGGTAGCTATGGCTACACCTTC. This codes for CASNPGGSYGYTF. The chain employs TRBV25-1 and TRBJ1-2; TRBD1 aligns across 7 bases. The CDR3 contains 13 residues. The ends lost 7 bases at V and 4 bases at J; junction bases unmatched: 6. In germline, CDR1 is MGHDK, CDR2 SYGVNS.

The chain has TRBV18 and TRBJ2-7; D is unresolved. This CDR3 comprises 13 residues. The V gene's germline CDR1 is KGHSH and CDR2 LQKENI. Trimming took 3 bases from V and 1 from J, leaving 7 bases between them. The CDR3 sequence: CASSPPESYEQYF. Written as DNA, the CDR3 is TGTGCCAGCTCACCTCCGGAGTCCTACGAGCAGTACTTC.